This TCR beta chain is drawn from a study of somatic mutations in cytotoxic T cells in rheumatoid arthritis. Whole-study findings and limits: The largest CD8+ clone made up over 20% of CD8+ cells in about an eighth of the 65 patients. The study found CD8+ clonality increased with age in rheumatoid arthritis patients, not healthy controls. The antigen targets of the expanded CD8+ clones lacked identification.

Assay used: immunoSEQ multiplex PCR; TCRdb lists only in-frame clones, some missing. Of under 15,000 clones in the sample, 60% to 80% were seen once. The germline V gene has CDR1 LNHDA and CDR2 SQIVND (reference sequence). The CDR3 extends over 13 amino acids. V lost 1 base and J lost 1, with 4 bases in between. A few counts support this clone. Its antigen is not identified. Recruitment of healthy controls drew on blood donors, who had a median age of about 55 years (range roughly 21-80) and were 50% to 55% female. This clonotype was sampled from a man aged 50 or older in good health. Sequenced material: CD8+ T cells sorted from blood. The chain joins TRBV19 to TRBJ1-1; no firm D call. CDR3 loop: CASSIGGNTEAFF. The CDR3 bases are TGTGCCAGTAGTATAGGTGGGAACACTGAAGCTTTCTTT.